This T cell receptor (beta chain) derives from a study of blood T cell repertoires in COVID-19. There are 12 residues in the CDR3. Trimming removed 1 base at V and 10 bases at J, with 8 bases between. Looked up from germline, CDR1 is SGHAT and CDR2 is FQNNGV. The sample holds one count of this clone. Profiling relied on immunoSEQ multiplex PCR, and the TCRdb table lists in-frame clones only, not all of them. The sample shows 300,000 to 500,000 clones, roughly 90% of them seen only once. Specimen: PBMCs or T cells enriched from blood (not recorded which). V is TRBV11-2 and J is TRBJ1-5; D unclear. This clonotype was sampled from a woman aged 25 to 39 with acute COVID-19. The CDR3 sequence is CASSLGSGPQHF. CDR3 in DNA: TGTGCCAGCAGCTTAGGGAGCGGCCCCCAGCATTTT.